The 6 T cell receptor beta chains below were found in one sample sequenced in a study of blood T cell repertoires in COVID-19. The data were produced by immunoSEQ multiplex PCR, yet TCRdb's version contains in-frame clones alone and is incomplete. The data contain around 310,000 clones, around 90% of them singletons. The sequenced sample consisted of peripheral blood. The receptor set was obtained from a woman aged 25 to 39 with COVID-19, enrolled during active disease.

The gene calls are TRBV2 and TRBJ1-2, with 7 bases that match TRBD1. With 8 bases clipped from V and 5 bases from J, the junction kept 5 bases outside the gene matches. Per the germline V gene, CDR1 is SNHLY and CDR2 is FYNNEI. The CDR3 is 12 amino acids. The CDR3 reads CASRWTGYGYTF. The CDR3 nucleotides are TGTGCCAGCCGATGGACAGGTTATGGCTACACCTTC. Together with reference TRBV2 and TRBJ1-2, the CDR3 gives the full variable domain: EPEVTQTPSHQVTQMGQEVILRCVPISNHLYFYWYRQILGQKVEFLVSFYNNEISEKSEIFDDQFSVERPDGSNFTLKIRSTKLEDSAMYFCASRWTGYGYTFGSGTRLTVV.

V and J are TRBV12-3 or TRBV12-4 and TRBJ2-7, with D perhaps TRBD1 (5 bases). V shed 3 bases and J shed 6 bases, with 9 bases lying between them. The CDR3 spans 12 residues. CDR3 protein: CASSFLGPEQYF. In DNA form, the CDR3 reads TGTGCCAGCAGTTTCTTGGGGCCCGAGCAGTACTTC.

The gene calls are TRBV9 and TRBJ2-5; D might be TRBD1 (5 bases). There are 15 residues in the CDR3. Per germline, CDR1 SGDLS and CDR2 YYNGEE. V shed 0 bases and J shed 5 bases, with 14 bases lying between them. The CDR3 region has the DNA TGTGCCAGCAGCGTAGTGGATACAGGTTGGGAGACCCAGTACTTC. Translated, it gives CASSVVDTGWETQYF. Full variable domain (outside the CDR3, taken from reference TRBV9 and TRBJ2-5): DSGVTQTPKHLITATGQRVTLRCSPRSGDLSVYWYQQSLDQGLQFLIQYYNGEERAKGNILERFSAQQFPDLHSELNLSSLELGDSALYFCASSVVDTGWETQYFGPGTRLLVL.

The CDR3 spells CASSPGSVPTLHF. The CDR3 region has the DNA TGTGCCAGCAGCCCAGGCTCCGTTCCCACCCTCCACTTT. The chain has TRBV4-2 and TRBJ1-6; unclear D gene. The CDR3 totals 13 residues. The germline gives CDR1 LGHNA, CDR2 YNFKEQ. V was trimmed by 4 bases and J by 14 bases, leaving 15 bases between them.

In its sample, this clone was seen once. This chain links TRBV28 with TRBJ1-5; D perhaps matches TRBD1 (5 bases). The V end was cut by 5 bases, the J end by 7 bases, with 12 bases between. The CDR3 extends over 13 amino acids. Looked up from germline, CDR1 is MDHEN and CDR2 is SYDVKM. CDR3 sequence: CASSPEQVQPQHF. The CDR3 DNA is TGTGCCAGCAGTCCTGAACAGGTCCAGCCCCAGCATTTT.

Of note for this clone: This sample includes further DNA sequences coding for the same CDR3. V is TRBV19 and J is TRBJ1-1; no firm D call. Between the trimmed V and J ends, which lost 5 bases and 4 bases, there was a span of 11 bases. Germline V lookup: CDR1 LNHDA, CDR2 SQIVND (reference sequence). The CDR3 is 13 residues long. The CDR3 DNA is TGTGCCAGTAGTTCGGTGAGAGGCACTGAAGCTTTCTTT. Residues: CASSSVRGTEAFF. Variable domain in full (rest from reference TRBV19 and TRBJ1-1): DGGITQSPKYLFRKEGQNVTLSCEQNLNHDAMYWYRQDPGQGLRLIYYSQIVNDFQKGDIAEGYSVSREKKESFPLTVTSAQKNPTAFYLCASSSVRGTEAFFGQGTRLTVV.